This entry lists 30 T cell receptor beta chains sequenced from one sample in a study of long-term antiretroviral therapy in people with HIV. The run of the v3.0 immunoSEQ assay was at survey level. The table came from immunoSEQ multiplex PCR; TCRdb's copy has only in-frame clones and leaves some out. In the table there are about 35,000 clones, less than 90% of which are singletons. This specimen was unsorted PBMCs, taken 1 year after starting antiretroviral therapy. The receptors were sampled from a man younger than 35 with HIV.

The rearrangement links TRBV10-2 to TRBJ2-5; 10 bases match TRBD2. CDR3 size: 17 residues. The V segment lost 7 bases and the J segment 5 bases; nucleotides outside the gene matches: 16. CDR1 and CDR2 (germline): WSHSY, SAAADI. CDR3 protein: CASTRISSGGVWETQYF. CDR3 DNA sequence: TGCGCCAGCACCAGAATCTCAAGCGGGGGGGTCTGGGAGACCCAGTACTTC.

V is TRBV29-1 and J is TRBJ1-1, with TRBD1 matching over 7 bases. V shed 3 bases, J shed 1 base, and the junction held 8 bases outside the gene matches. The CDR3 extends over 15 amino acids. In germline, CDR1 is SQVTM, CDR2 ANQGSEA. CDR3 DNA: TGCAGCGTTGACGGGGGGACAGACTGGAACACTGAAGCTTTCTTT. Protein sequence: CSVDGGTDWNTEAFF.

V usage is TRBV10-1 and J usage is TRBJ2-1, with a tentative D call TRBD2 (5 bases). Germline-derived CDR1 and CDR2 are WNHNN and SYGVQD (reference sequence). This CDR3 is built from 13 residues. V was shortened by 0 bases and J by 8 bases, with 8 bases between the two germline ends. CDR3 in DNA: TGCGCCAGCAGTGAGTCTACTAGTTATGAGCAGTTCTTC. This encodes CASSESTSYEQFF.

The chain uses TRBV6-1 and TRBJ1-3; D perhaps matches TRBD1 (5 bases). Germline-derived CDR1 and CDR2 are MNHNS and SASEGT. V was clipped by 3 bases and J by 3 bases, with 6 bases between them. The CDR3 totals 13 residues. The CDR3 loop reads CASSDRDGNTIYF. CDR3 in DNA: TGTGCCAGCAGTGACAGGGATGGAAACACCATATATTTT.

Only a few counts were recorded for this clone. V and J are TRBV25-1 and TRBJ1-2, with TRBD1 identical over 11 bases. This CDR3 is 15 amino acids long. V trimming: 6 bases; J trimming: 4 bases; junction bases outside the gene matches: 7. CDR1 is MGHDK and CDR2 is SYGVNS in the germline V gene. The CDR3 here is CASRGQGAKIYGYTF. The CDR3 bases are TGTGCCAGCAGAGGACAGGGGGCTAAGATCTATGGCTACACCTTC.

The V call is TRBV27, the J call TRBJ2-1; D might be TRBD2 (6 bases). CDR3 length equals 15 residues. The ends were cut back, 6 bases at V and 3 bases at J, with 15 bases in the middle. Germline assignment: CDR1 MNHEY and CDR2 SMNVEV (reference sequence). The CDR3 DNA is TGTGCCAGCAGCCTCGATCCGGGACTCTACAATGAGCAGTTCTTC. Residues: CASSLDPGLYNEQFF.

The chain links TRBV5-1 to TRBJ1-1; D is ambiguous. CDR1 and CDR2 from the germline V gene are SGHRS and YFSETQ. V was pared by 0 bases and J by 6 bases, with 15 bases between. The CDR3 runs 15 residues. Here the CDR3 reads CASSLAMVREPEAFF. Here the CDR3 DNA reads TGCGCCAGCAGCTTGGCCATGGTTCGGGAACCTGAAGCTTTCTTT.

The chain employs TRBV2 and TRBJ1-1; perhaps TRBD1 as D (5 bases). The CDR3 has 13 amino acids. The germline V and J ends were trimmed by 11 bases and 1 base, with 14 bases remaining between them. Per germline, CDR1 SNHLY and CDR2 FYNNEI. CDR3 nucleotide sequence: TGTGCCGGGGACGACCGGAGGAACACTGAAGCTTTCTTT. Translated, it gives CAGDDRRNTEAFF.

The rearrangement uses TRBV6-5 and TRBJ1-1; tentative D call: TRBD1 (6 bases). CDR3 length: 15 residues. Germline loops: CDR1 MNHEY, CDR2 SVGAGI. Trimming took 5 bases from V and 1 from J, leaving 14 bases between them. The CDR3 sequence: CASSPQGGRNTEAFF. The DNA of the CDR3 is TGTGCCAGCAGTCCCCAAGGGGGGAGGAACACTGAAGCTTTCTTT.

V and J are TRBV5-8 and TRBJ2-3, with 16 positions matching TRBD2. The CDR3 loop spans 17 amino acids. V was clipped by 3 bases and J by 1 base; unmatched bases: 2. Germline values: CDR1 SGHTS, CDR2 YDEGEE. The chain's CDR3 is CASSSGTSGGGTDTQYF. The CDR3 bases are TGTGCCAGCAGCTCTGGGACTAGCGGGGGGGGCACAGATACGCAGTATTTT.

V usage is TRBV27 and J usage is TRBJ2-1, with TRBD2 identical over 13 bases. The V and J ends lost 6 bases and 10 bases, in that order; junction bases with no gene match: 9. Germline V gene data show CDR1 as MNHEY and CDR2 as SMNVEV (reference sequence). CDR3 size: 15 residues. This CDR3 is CASSRTSGGFWEQFF. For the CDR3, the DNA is TGTGCCAGCAGCCGGACTAGCGGGGGCTTTTGGGAGCAGTTCTTC.

The CDR3 coding sequence is TGTGCCAGCCAGTCGAGGGACAGGGGGCGTCTAGATGGCTACACCTTC. Translated, it gives CASQSRDRGRLDGYTF. This chain links TRBV27 with TRBJ1-2; 12 bases are a match to TRBD1. The CDR3 spans 16 residues. CDR1 and CDR2 from the germline V gene are MNHEY and SMNVEV (reference sequence). Losses at the gene ends were 8 bases for V and 6 bases for J; bases not matched to a gene: 13.

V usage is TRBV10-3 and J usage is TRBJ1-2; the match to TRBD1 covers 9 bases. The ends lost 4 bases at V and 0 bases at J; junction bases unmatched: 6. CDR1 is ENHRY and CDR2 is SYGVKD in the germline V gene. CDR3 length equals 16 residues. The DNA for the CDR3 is TGTGCCATCAGTGTGTGGACAGGGGAGTCTAACTATGGCTACACCTTC. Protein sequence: CAISVWTGESNYGYTF.

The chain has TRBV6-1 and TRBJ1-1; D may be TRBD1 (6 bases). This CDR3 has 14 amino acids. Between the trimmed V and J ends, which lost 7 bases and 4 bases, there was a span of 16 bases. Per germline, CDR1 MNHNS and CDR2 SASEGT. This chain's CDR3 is CASTAPGHSTEAFF. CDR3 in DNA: TGTGCCAGCACCGCCCCGGGACATAGCACTGAAGCTTTCTTT.

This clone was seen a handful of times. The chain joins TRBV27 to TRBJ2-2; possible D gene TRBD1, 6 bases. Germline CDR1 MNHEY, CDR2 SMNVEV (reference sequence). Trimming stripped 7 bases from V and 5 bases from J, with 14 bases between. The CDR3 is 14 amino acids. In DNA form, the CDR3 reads TGTGCCAGCACGACAGGCGTGGGGACCGGGGAGCTGTTTTTT. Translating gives CASTTGVGTGELFF.

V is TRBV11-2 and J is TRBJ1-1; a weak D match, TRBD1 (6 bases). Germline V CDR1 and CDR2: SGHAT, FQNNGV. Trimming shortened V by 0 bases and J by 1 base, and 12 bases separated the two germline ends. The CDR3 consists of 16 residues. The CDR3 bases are TGTGCCAGCAGCTTAGAGTGGGGGGGGCGGAACACTGAAGCTTTCTTT. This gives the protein CASSLEWGGRNTEAFF.

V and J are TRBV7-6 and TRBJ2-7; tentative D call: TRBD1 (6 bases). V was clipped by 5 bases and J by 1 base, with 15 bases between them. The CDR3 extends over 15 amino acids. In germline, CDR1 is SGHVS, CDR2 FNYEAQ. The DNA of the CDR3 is TGTGCCAGCAGCCCTCGTGGGGGCCCATCCTACGAGCAGTACTTC. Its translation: CASSPRGGPSYEQYF. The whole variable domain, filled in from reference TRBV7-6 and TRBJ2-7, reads GAGVSQSPRYKVTKRGQDVALRCDPISGHVSLYWYRQALGQGPEFLTYFNYEAQQDKSGLPNDRFSAERPEGSISTLTIQRTEQRDSAMYRCASSPRGGPSYEQYFGPGTRLTVT.

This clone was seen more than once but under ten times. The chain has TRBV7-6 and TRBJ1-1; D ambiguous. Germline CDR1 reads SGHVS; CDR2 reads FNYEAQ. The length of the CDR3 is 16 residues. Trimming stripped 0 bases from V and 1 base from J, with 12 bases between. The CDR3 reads CASSLAVRERNTEAFF. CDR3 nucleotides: TGTGCCAGCAGCTTAGCAGTAAGGGAAAGGAACACTGAAGCTTTCTTT. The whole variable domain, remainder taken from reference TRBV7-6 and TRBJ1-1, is GAGVSQSPRYKVTKRGQDVALRCDPISGHVSLYWYRQALGQGPEFLTYFNYEAQQDKSGLPNDRFSAERPEGSISTLTIQRTEQRDSAMYRCASSLAVRERNTEAFFGQGTRLTVV.

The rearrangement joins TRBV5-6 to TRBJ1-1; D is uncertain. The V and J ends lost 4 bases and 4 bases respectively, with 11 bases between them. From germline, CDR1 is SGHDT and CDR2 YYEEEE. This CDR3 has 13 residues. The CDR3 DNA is TGTGCCAGCAGCCCGGAAAGAAGCACTGAAGCTTTCTTT. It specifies CASSPERSTEAFF.

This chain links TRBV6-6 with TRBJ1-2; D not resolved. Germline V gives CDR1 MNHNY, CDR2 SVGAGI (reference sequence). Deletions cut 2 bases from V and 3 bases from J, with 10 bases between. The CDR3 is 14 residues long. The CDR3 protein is CASSYLTDYYGYTF. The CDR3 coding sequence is TGTGCCAGCAGTTACCTCACAGATTACTATGGCTACACCTTC.

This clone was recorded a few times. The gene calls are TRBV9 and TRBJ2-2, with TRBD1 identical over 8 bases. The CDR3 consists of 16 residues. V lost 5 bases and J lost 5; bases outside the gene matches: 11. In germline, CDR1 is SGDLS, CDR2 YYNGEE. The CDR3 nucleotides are TGTGCCAGCAGTATTTATGGACAGGGTGGTACCGGGGAGCTGTTTTTT. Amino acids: CASSIYGQGGTGELFF.

CDR3 sequence: CASSPTDLITARQETQYF. For the CDR3, the DNA is TGTGCCAGCTCGCCAACGGACTTGATCACAGCGAGACAAGAGACCCAGTACTTC. V gene TRBV18 combines with J gene TRBJ2-5; D might be TRBD2 (5 bases). Germline V CDR1 and CDR2: KGHSH, LQKENI. Trimming took off 6 bases at V and 2 bases at J, with 25 bases between the two ends. This CDR3 region has 18 residues.

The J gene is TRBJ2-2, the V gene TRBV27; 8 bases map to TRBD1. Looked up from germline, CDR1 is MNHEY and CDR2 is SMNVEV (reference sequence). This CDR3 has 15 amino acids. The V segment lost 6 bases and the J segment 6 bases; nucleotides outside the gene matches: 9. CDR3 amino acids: CASRTGANIPGELFF. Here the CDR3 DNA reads TGTGCCAGCAGGACAGGGGCTAACATCCCCGGGGAGCTGTTTTTT.

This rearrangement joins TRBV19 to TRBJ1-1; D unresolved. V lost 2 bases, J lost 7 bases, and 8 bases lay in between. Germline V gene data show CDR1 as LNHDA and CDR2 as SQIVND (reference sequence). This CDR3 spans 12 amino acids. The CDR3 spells CASSISLVEAFF. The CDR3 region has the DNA TGTGCCAGTAGTATATCCCTGGTTGAAGCTTTCTTT.

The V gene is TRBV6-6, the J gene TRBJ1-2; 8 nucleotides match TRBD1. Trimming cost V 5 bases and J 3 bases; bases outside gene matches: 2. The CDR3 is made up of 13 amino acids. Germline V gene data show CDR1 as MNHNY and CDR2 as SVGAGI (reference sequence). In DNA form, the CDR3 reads TGTGCCAGCAGTACAGGGGGGGACTATGGCTACACCTTC. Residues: CASSTGGDYGYTF.

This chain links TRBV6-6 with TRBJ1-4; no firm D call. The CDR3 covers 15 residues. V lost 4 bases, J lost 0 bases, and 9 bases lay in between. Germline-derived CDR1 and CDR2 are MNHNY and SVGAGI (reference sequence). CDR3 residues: CASSSHSATNEKLFF. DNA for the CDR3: TGTGCCAGCAGTTCACACAGTGCAACTAATGAAAAACTGTTTTTT.

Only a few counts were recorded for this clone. The CDR3 sequence is CASSPGQGANYGYTF. The CDR3 bases are TGTGCCAGCAGCCCCGGACAGGGTGCCAACTATGGCTACACCTTC. The chain has TRBV9 and TRBJ1-2; 8 nucleotides agree with TRBD1. This CDR3 has 15 amino acids. J lost 2 bases, V lost 4 bases, and 7 bases had no gene match. The germline V gene encodes CDR1 SGDLS and CDR2 YYNGEE.

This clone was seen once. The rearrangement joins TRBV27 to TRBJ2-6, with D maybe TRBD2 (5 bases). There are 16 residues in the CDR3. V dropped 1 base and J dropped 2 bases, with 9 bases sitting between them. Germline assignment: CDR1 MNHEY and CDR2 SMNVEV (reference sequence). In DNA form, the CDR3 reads TGTGCCAGCAGTTTATTCGGGCGGGCTGGGGCCAACGTCCTGACTTTC. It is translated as CASSLFGRAGANVLTF. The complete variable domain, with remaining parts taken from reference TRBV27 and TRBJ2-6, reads EAQVTQNPRYLITVTGKKLTVTCSQNMNHEYMSWYRQDPGLGLRQIYYSMNVEVTDKGDVPEGYKVSRKEKRNFPLILESPSPNQTSLYFCASSLFGRAGANVLTFGAGSRLTVL.

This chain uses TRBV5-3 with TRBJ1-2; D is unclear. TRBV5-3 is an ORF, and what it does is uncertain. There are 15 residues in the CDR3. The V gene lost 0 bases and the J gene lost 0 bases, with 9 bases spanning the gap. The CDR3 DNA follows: TGTGCCAGAAGCTTGGGGCCGAAAGCTAACTATGGCTACACCTTC. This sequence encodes CARSLGPKANYGYTF.

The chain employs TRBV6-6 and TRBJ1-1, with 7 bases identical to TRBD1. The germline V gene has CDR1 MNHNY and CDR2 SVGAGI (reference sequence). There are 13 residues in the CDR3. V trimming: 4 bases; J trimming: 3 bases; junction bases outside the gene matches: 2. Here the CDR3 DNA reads TGTGCCAGCAGTTCGACAGGGTACACTGAAGCTTTCTTT. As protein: CASSSTGYTEAFF.